A single sample is the source of the 21 T cell receptor beta chains below, sequenced in a study of cytomegalovirus exposure and HLA in healthy donors. Primers for the PCR totalled 60 Vbeta and 13 Jbeta. Assay: immunoSEQ multiplex PCR; the TCRdb copy retains only in-frame clones and omits some. Of about 99,000 clones in the sample, approximately 76% were seen once. The sample consisted of PBMCs. These TCRs come from a woman aged 18-30 years in good health and CMV-seropositive.

This chain uses TRBV5-1 with TRBJ1-2, with 9 bases matching TRBD1. With V trimmed by 4 bases and J by 7 bases, 5 bases remained unmatched. Germline V gene lookup returns CDR1 SGHRS and CDR2 YFSETQ. This CDR3 has 13 residues. This CDR3 is CASSPTGGFGYTF. For the CDR3, the DNA is TGCGCCAGCAGCCCAACAGGGGGCTTTGGCTACACCTTC. The variable domain in full, with the rest retrieved from reference TRBV5-1 and TRBJ1-2, is KAGVTQTPRYLIKTRGQQVTLSCSPISGHRSVSWYQQTPGQGLQFLFEYFSETQRNKGNFPGRFSGRQFSNSRSEMNVSTLELGDSALYLCASSPTGGFGYTFGSGTRLTVV.

The chain links TRBV30 to TRBJ2-5; TRBD2 matches 10 bases. V lost 7 bases and J lost 4; bases outside the gene matches: 15. Germline values: CDR1 GTSNPN, CDR2 SVGIG (reference sequence). The CDR3 totals 16 residues. DNA for the CDR3: TGTGCCTCGAAGACCGGGACTAGCGAAAGAAGAGAGACCCAGTACTTC. It encodes CASKTGTSERRETQYF.

This clone has a single count. J is TRBJ2-1 and V is TRBV29-1; 11 bases fit TRBD2. V dropped 6 bases and J dropped 6; count of bases not matched to a gene: 7. The CDR3 length is 14 residues. Germline values: CDR1 SQVTM, CDR2 ANQGSEA. The chain's CDR3 is CSVDLSGRANEQFF. CDR3 coding DNA: TGCAGCGTAGACCTTAGCGGGAGGGCCAATGAGCAGTTCTTC.

The chain couples TRBV28 to TRBJ1-5, with D perhaps TRBD1 (6 bases). Trimming removed 3 bases at V and 0 bases at J, with 9 bases between. The CDR3 consists of 15 residues. Germline V lookup: CDR1 MDHEN, CDR2 SYDVKM. CDR3 bases: TGTGCCAGCAGTTTCCCGACAGGTAGCAATCAGCCCCAGCATTTT. Its protein is CASSFPTGSNQPQHF. Based on the CDR3 plus reference TRBV28 and TRBJ1-5, the full variable domain is DVKVTQSSRYLVKRTGEKVFLECVQDMDHENMFWYRQDPGLGLRLIYFSYDVKMKEKGDIPEGYSVSREKKERFSLILESASTNQTSMYLCASSFPTGSNQPQHFGDGTRLSIL.

V is TRBV28 and J is TRBJ1-1; D is ambiguous. This CDR3 is 13 amino acids long. CDR1 is MDHEN, CDR2 SYDVKM, per germline. V was shortened by 3 bases and J by 3 bases, with 8 bases between the two germline ends. In DNA, the CDR3 is TGTGCCAGCAGTTTCGGGTTGGACACTGAAGCTTTCTTT. Protein product: CASSFGLDTEAFF. The full variable domain, in which reference TRBV28 and TRBJ1-1 provide the parts outside the CDR3, is DVKVTQSSRYLVKRTGEKVFLECVQDMDHENMFWYRQDPGLGLRLIYFSYDVKMKEKGDIPEGYSVSREKKERFSLILESASTNQTSMYLCASSFGLDTEAFFGQGTRLTVV.

This clone was seen more than once but under ten times. For the CDR3, the DNA is TGTGCCAGCAGCTTGGGACAGAGCTCCTACGAGCAGTACTTC. Translated, it gives CASSLGQSSYEQYF. The chain employs TRBV5-6 and TRBJ2-7, with D maybe TRBD1 (5 bases). Germline-derived CDR1 and CDR2 are SGHDT and YYEEEE. This CDR3 has 14 amino acids. V lost 0 bases, J lost 0 bases, and 7 bases lay in between.

The chain recombines TRBV5-4 with TRBJ2-4; 10 positions match TRBD1. V lost 8 bases to trimming and J lost 6 bases; unmatched junction nucleotides: 5. This CDR3 contains 13 residues. Germline V gene sequence: CDR1 SGHNT, CDR2 YYREEE (reference sequence). The CDR3 sequence is CASKDRGGNIQYF. CDR3 sequence (DNA): TGTGCCAGTAAGGACAGGGGGGGAAACATTCAGTACTTC.

This chain joins TRBV5-1 and TRBJ1-2; D might be TRBD1 (6 bases). The ends were cut back, 0 bases at V and 2 bases at J, with 11 bases in the middle. The CDR3 loop spans 15 amino acids. Germline CDR1 SGHRS, CDR2 YFSETQ. The CDR3 DNA sequence: TGCGCCAGCAGCTTGGTCCCCCAGGGGAACTATGGCTACACCTTC. Residues: CASSLVPQGNYGYTF.

Comments on this clone: Other DNA variants within this sample encode the same CDR3. The genes are TRBV7-9 and TRBJ1-2; no firm D call. The CDR3 loop spans 13 amino acids. CDR1 and CDR2 (germline): SEHNR, FQNEAQ (reference sequence). Between the trimmed V and J ends, which lost 0 bases and 5 bases, there was a span of 7 bases. The CDR3 nucleotides are TGTGCCAGCAGCTTAGCAGCCGGGTATGGCTACACCTTC. This sequence encodes CASSLAAGYGYTF.

The CDR3 region has the DNA TGCAGCGTTGGAGGGGGCGAGACCCAGTACTTC. Its translation: CSVGGGETQYF. This chain links TRBV29-1 with TRBJ2-5, with TRBD1 matching 7 bases. V was pared by 4 bases and J by 5 bases, with 1 base of the junction left unmatched. This CDR3 spans 11 amino acids. CDR1 is SQVTM, CDR2 ANQGSEA, per germline.

The rearrangement joins TRBV11-3 to TRBJ2-3; 14 bases line up with TRBD2. CDR1 is SGHNT and CDR2 is YENEEA in the germline V gene. The junction had 4 bases not matched to a gene; V was cut back by 2 bases and J by 6 bases. The CDR3 runs to 16 residues. The CDR3 loop is CASSLFGTSGSDTQYF. CDR3 DNA: TGTGCCAGCAGCTTATTTGGGACTAGCGGGAGTGATACGCAGTATTTT.

The CDR3 is CASSFTGGTATGELFF. The CDR3 bases are TGTGCCAGCAGCTTCACAGGGGGGACTGCGACCGGGGAGCTGTTTTTT. V usage is TRBV9 and J usage is TRBJ2-2, with 8 bases fitting TRBD1. The CDR3 consists of 16 residues. Germline CDR1 SGDLS, CDR2 YYNGEE. The V segment lost 4 bases and the J segment 5 bases; nucleotides outside the gene matches: 10.

The V and J genes are TRBV5-4 and TRBJ2-1; D is possibly TRBD2 (6 bases). Trimming shortened V by 5 bases and J by 3 bases, and 15 bases separated the two germline ends. This CDR3 region has 15 residues. Per germline, CDR1 SGHNT and CDR2 YYREEE (reference sequence). The CDR3 sequence: CASSPGTGDYNEQFF. The CDR3 bases are TGTGCCAGCAGTCCCGGGACTGGGGACTACAATGAGCAGTTCTTC.

The rearrangement links TRBV5-1 to TRBJ2-5; D gene uncertain. The CDR3 runs to 14 residues. The V and J ends lost 4 bases and 1 base respectively, with 11 bases between them. Germline CDR1 and CDR2: SGHRS and YFSETQ. The CDR3 DNA follows: TGCGCCAGCAGCCAGCCGAGGCCCCAAGAGACCCAGTACTTC. It yields the protein CASSQPRPQETQYF.

This clone has only one observation. The chain couples TRBV2 to TRBJ2-7; 11 bases are a match to TRBD1. V lost 8 bases, J lost 2 bases, and 5 bases stayed unmatched. Germline assignment: CDR1 SNHLY and CDR2 FYNNEI. The length of the CDR3 is 14 residues. The CDR3 sequence: CASGGTGGPYEQYF. The CDR3 DNA follows: TGTGCCAGCGGCGGGACAGGGGGTCCCTACGAGCAGTACTTC.

This clone was recorded a few times. J is TRBJ1-2 and V is TRBV7-8; 8 nucleotides match TRBD1. Germline CDR1 reads SGHVS; CDR2 reads FQNEAQ. V lost 4 bases and J lost 0; bases outside the gene matches: 7. This CDR3 spans 16 amino acids. The CDR3 DNA follows: TGTGCCAGCAGCTCACGGACAGGGAACGCTAACTATGGCTACACCTTC. Residues: CASSSRTGNANYGYTF.

The chain carries TRBV11-2 and TRBJ2-1; D may be TRBD2 (5 bases). The CDR3 runs 13 residues. Trimming took off 7 bases at V and 8 bases at J, with 15 bases between the two ends. Germline V lookup: CDR1 SGHAT, CDR2 FQNNGV. The CDR3 nucleotides read TGTGCCAGCAACCGGGATCTAGTGGATGAGCAGTTCTTC. It translates to CASNRDLVDEQFF.

The V and J genes are TRBV28 and TRBJ2-1; 8 positions match TRBD2. Germline V lookup: CDR1 MDHEN, CDR2 SYDVKM. This CDR3 is built from 15 residues. With 5 bases clipped from V and 6 bases from J, the junction kept 9 bases outside the gene matches. CDR3 sequence reads: CASSPLAGLSNEQFF. The CDR3 coding sequence is TGTGCCAGCAGTCCCTTAGCGGGACTGAGCAATGAGCAGTTCTTC.

The chain joins TRBV5-4 to TRBJ1-4, with 9 positions matching TRBD1. Germline V gives CDR1 SGHNT, CDR2 YYREEE (reference sequence). Trimming cost V 2 bases and J 7 bases; bases outside gene matches: 6. This CDR3 has 15 residues. CDR3: CASSLGGTGPEKLFF. The CDR3 nucleotides are TGTGCCAGCAGCTTAGGCGGGACAGGGCCTGAAAAACTGTTTTTT.

The chain uses TRBV6-5 and TRBJ2-5, with 11 bases matching TRBD1. Germline-derived CDR1 and CDR2 are MNHEY and SVGAGI. V lost 2 bases to trimming and J lost 5 bases; unmatched junction nucleotides: 4. This CDR3 has 15 residues. The chain's CDR3 is CASSYGQGAAETQYF. In DNA form, the CDR3 reads TGTGCCAGCAGTTACGGACAGGGGGCAGCGGAGACCCAGTACTTC.

The chain carries TRBV13 and TRBJ2-5, with 11 positions matching TRBD2. CDR1 and CDR2 from the germline V gene are PRHDT and FYEKMQ (reference sequence). The CDR3 has 16 residues. V trimming: 5 bases; J trimming: 3 bases; junction bases outside the gene matches: 8. CDR3 protein: CASSPPPGLAEETQYF. DNA of the CDR3: TGTGCCAGCAGCCCACCCCCGGGACTAGCGGAAGAGACCCAGTACTTC.